This T cell receptor beta chain was retrieved from a study of Ad26.COV2.S vaccination and SARS-CoV-2 variants. General study results and limits: Recipients given vaccine exceeded placebo recipients in spike-specific TCR breadth. It was reported that spike-specific CD8+ and CD4+ T cell responses were substantially broad after vaccination.

This clone was detected only a few times. Antigen specificity is unknown. Only in-frame clones appear in the TCRdb table, and some are missing; sequencing was by immunoSEQ multiplex PCR. The sample lists more than 300,000 clones, roughly 86% seen once, with 1.5% to 2.5% in the top ten. Treatment denoted: about 20 received Ad26.COV2.S at low or high dose, single or two shots; roughly five received placebo; per-sample allocation not given. Sampling was done on day 63 after the first vaccine or placebo injection. The CDR3 runs 11 residues. Per the germline V gene, CDR1 is DFQATT and CDR2 is SNEGSKA (reference sequence). Between the trimmed V and J ends, which lost 3 bases and 3 bases, there was a span of 6 bases.

The chain carries TRBV20-1 and TRBJ2-7; no firm D call. The specimen comprised peripheral blood, sampled in a trial of Ad26.COV2.S vaccine versus placebo. The clonotype originates from a person between 18 and 60 years old who received the Ad26.COV2.S COVID-19 vaccine or a placebo. The CDR3 reads CSASADYEQYF. CDR3 nucleotide sequence: TGCAGTGCTAGTGCGGACTACGAGCAGTACTTC.